This passage covers 4 T cell receptor beta chains from one sample sequenced in a study of Ad26.COV2.S vaccination and SARS-CoV-2 variants. Assay used: immunoSEQ multiplex PCR; TCRdb lists only in-frame clones, some missing. The table includes some 290,000 clones, approximately 86% detected once. Treatment specified: 19 received Ad26.COV2.S at low or high dose, single or two shots; 5 received placebo; per-sample allocation not given. Day 63 after the first vaccine or placebo injection was the time point for sampling. Sequencing was performed on peripheral blood, taken in a trial of Ad26.COV2.S vaccine versus placebo. These receptors were collected from a person between 18 and 59 years old who received the Ad26.COV2.S COVID-19 vaccine or a placebo.

DNA for the CDR3: TGTGCCAGCAGTTACTTTATGGGCGGGAGCACCGGGGAGCTGTTTTTT. This translates into CASSYFMGGSTGELFF. V gene TRBV6-5 combines with J gene TRBJ2-2; 7 nucleotides line up with TRBD2. This CDR3 contains 16 residues. V was clipped by 1 base and J by 4 bases; unmatched bases: 6. The V gene's germline CDR1 is MNHEY and CDR2 SVGAGI.

The chain uses TRBV20-1 and TRBJ2-7, with 10 positions matching TRBD2. This CDR3 spans 15 amino acids. In germline, CDR1 is DFQATT, CDR2 SNEGSKA (reference sequence). V lost 3 bases and J lost 1; bases outside the gene matches: 6. The CDR3 loop reads CSASSLAGGSYEQYF. Written as DNA, the CDR3 is TGCAGTGCTAGTTCTTTAGCGGGGGGTTCCTACGAGCAGTACTTC.

V and J are TRBV2 and TRBJ1-5; D is perhaps TRBD1 (5 bases). V lost 5 bases and J 5 bases, leaving 13 bases between the germline ends. CDR1 and CDR2 (germline): SNHLY, FYNNEI. There are 14 residues in the CDR3. CDR3 sequence (DNA): TGTGCCAGCAGTAAGGGACTGCCGGATCAGCCCCAGCATTTT. The encoded protein is CASSKGLPDQPQHF.

The chain recombines TRBV9 with TRBJ2-2, with 8 nucleotides matching TRBD1. Germline lookup yields CDR1 SGDLS and CDR2 YYNGEE. This CDR3 has 15 amino acids. J gave up 7 bases and V 2 bases, and 7 bases lay outside the gene matches. CDR3 protein: CASSVTGGSGGELFF. In DNA, the CDR3 is TGTGCCAGCAGCGTTACAGGGGGGTCTGGCGGGGAGCTGTTTTTT.